This T cell receptor beta chain is from a study of lymphopenia after photon versus proton radiotherapy. General study points: Relative stability marked proton patients; photon patients lost diversity and naive cells.

This clone occurred once. Antigen unknown. V was cut by 2 bases and J by 5 bases, with 3 bases left in between. Germline values: CDR1 SGHTA, CDR2 FQGNSA. This CDR3 has 11 residues. The assay was immunoSEQ multiplex PCR, and TCRdb's table has in-frame clones only and misses some. The sample contains around 30,000 clones, 89% of which appear only once. This receptor was identified in a woman in her seventies with pancreatic cancer. Some clones in this sample may be carry-over from other donors' samples. The source was peripheral blood, collected from a patient treated with proton-based radiotherapy. The genes are TRBV7-2 and TRBJ2-5; D remains ambiguous. The CDR3 DNA reads as TGTGCCAGCAGCTTATTTGAGACCCAGTACTTC. Amino acids: CASSLFETQYF. Supplemented by reference TRBV7-2 and TRBJ2-5, the full variable domain reads GAGVSQSPSNKVTEKGKDVELRCDPISGHTALYWYRQSLGQGLEFLIYFQGNSAPDKSGLPSDRFSAERTGGSVSTLTIQRTQQEDSAVYLCASSLFETQYFGPGTRLLVL.